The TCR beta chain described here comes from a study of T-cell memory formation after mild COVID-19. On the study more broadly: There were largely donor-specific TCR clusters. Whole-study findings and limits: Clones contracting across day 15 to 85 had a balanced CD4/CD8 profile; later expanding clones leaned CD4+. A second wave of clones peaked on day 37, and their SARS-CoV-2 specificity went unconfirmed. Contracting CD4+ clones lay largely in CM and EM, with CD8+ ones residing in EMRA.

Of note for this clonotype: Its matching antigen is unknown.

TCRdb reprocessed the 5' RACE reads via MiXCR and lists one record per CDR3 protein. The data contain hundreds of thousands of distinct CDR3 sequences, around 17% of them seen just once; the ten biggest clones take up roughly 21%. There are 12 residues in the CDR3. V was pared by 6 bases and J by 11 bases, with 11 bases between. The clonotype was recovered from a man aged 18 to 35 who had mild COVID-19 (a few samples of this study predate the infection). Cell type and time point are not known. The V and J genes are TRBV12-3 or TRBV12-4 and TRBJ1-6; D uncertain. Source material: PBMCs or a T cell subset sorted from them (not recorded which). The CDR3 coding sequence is TGTGCCAGCAGCCCCGGTTCTGCACCCCTCCACTTT. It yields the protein CASSPGSAPLHF.